These T cell receptor beta chains were read from a single sample in a study of T-cell memory formation after mild COVID-19. TCRdb passed the 5' RACE reads through MiXCR, listing each CDR3 protein once. The repertoire holds about 68,000 distinct CDR3 sequences, with over 15% as singletons. Sequenced input: PBMCs or a T cell subset sorted from them (not recorded which). The receptors originated from an adult woman who had mild COVID-19 (a few samples of this study predate the infection). Cell type and time point are not known. The CDR3 runs from the conserved cysteine through the conserved F or W. The order of the fields is V gene, D gene, J gene, clone size, CDR3 DNA, CDR3 protein. The D gene is left open where the match is weak. Only part of the rows carry a size: once, few, many, or a class if the clone is expanded.

v_gene: TRBV20-1; d_gene: TRBD1; j_gene: TRBJ2-7; abundance: -; CDR3nt: TGCAGTGCTCCAGTTACAGGGGGATTCTCCTACGAGCAGTACTTC; CDR3aa: CSAPVTGGFSYEQYF
v_gene: TRBV20-1; d_gene: TRBD2; j_gene: TRBJ2-2; abundance: -; CDR3nt: TGCAGTGCTAGAGATACTAGCGGAGCCAACACCGGGGAGCTGTTTTTT; CDR3aa: CSARDTSGANTGELFF
v_gene: TRBV7-2; d_gene: TRBD2; j_gene: TRBJ2-7; abundance: -; CDR3nt: TGTGCCAGCAGCCCGGCGGGGGGGGGCCCCTACGAGCAGTACTTC; CDR3aa: CASSPAGGGPYEQYF
v_gene: TRBV5-4; d_gene: -; j_gene: TRBJ2-1; abundance: -; CDR3nt: TGTGCCAGCAGCTTGGCGCACAATGAGCAGTTCTTC; CDR3aa: CASSLAHNEQFF
v_gene: TRBV20-1; d_gene: TRBD2; j_gene: TRBJ2-1; abundance: -; CDR3nt: TGCAGTGCTAGGCCGATAATACTAGCGGGTTTCTACAATGAGCAGTTCTTC; CDR3aa: CSARPIILAGFYNEQFF
v_gene: TRBV7-9; d_gene: -; j_gene: TRBJ2-7; abundance: many; CDR3nt: TGTGCCAGCAGCCCCTACACAGTGGGCGAGCAGTACTTC; CDR3aa: CASSPYTVGEQYF
v_gene: TRBV4-3; d_gene: -; j_gene: TRBJ2-7; abundance: -; CDR3nt: TGCGCCAGCAGCCAAGAGCTCCCGGGCCCGGACAACGAGCAGTACTTC; CDR3aa: CASSQELPGPDNEQYF
v_gene: TRBV4-1; d_gene: -; j_gene: TRBJ2-1; abundance: few; CDR3nt: TGCGCCAGCAGCCAAGAGGGCATTAGCGAGCAGTTCTTC; CDR3aa: CASSQEGISEQFF
v_gene: TRBV7-2; d_gene: TRBD1; j_gene: TRBJ2-1; abundance: few; CDR3nt: TGTGCCAGCAGCCCCCCAGGGGGTACAGCCTGGAGCTCCTACAATGAGCAGTTCTTC; CDR3aa: CASSPPGGTAWSSYNEQFF
v_gene: TRBV4-1; d_gene: -; j_gene: TRBJ2-3; abundance: few; CDR3nt: TGCGCCAGCAGCCAAGTTAAGGGTATCAGCACAGATACGCAGTATTTT; CDR3aa: CASSQVKGISTDTQYF
v_gene: TRBV4-2; d_gene: -; j_gene: TRBJ1-1; abundance: few; CDR3nt: TGTGCCAGCAGCTACGACAGGTGGAACACTGAAGCTTTCTTT; CDR3aa: CASSYDRWNTEAFF
v_gene: TRBV14; d_gene: -; j_gene: TRBJ2-3; abundance: few; CDR3nt: TGTGCCAGCAGCCAAATTAGCGCAGATACGCAGTATTTT; CDR3aa: CASSQISADTQYF
v_gene: TRBV14; d_gene: -; j_gene: TRBJ2-1; abundance: few; CDR3nt: TGTGCCAGCAGCCAAGGCGGGTTGCCAGCTTACAATGAGCAGTTCTTC; CDR3aa: CASSQGGLPAYNEQFF
v_gene: TRBV6-6; d_gene: -; j_gene: TRBJ2-7; abundance: -; CDR3nt: TGTGCCAGCAGTTACGGACTGGACGAGCAGTACTTC; CDR3aa: CASSYGLDEQYF
v_gene: TRBV7-6; d_gene: -; j_gene: TRBJ2-1; abundance: few; CDR3nt: TGTGCCAGCAGCTTATCCAGGGATCCCGAACACTACAATGAGCAGTTCTTC; CDR3aa: CASSLSRDPEHYNEQFF
v_gene: TRBV11-3; d_gene: TRBD2; j_gene: TRBJ2-1; abundance: few; CDR3nt: TGTGCCAGCAGCTTAGGTACTAGCGGGGGGGCCGTGAATGAGCAGTTCTTC; CDR3aa: CASSLGTSGGAVNEQFF
v_gene: TRBV20-1; d_gene: -; j_gene: TRBJ1-2; abundance: few; CDR3nt: TGCAGTGCTAGCAGGTCGAAGTCCTTTACCCCCACAATTTTACTGGCACACACCTTC; CDR3aa: CSASRSKSFTPTILLAHTF
v_gene: TRBV7-8; d_gene: -; j_gene: TRBJ2-1; abundance: few; CDR3nt: TGTGCCAGCAGTCAAGAGCTCGGAACCTCATACAATGAGCAGTTCTTC; CDR3aa: CASSQELGTSYNEQFF
v_gene: TRBV24-1; d_gene: -; j_gene: TRBJ2-1; abundance: -; CDR3nt: TGTGCCACCACCTACGGGACCCAGCAGTTCTTC; CDR3aa: CATTYGTQQFF
v_gene: TRBV4-3; d_gene: -; j_gene: TRBJ1-1; abundance: few; CDR3nt: TGCGCCAGCAGCCAAGCTACGGAGGGCACTGAAGCTTTCTTT; CDR3aa: CASSQATEGTEAFF
v_gene: TRBV29-1; d_gene: TRBD1; j_gene: TRBJ2-5; abundance: few; CDR3nt: TGCAGCGTTGGCCCCCGGGACAGGGGTTCAGAGACCCAGTACTTC; CDR3aa: CSVGPRDRGSETQYF
v_gene: TRBV6-5; d_gene: -; j_gene: TRBJ2-7; abundance: -; CDR3nt: TGTGCCAGCAGCCCGCTGGGGTACGAGCAGTACTTC; CDR3aa: CASSPLGYEQYF
v_gene: TRBV7-9; d_gene: -; j_gene: TRBJ2-7; abundance: -; CDR3nt: TGTGCCAGCAGCTTGGCCCGGGTTGGATACGAGCAGTACTTC; CDR3aa: CASSLARVGYEQYF
v_gene: TRBV9; d_gene: -; j_gene: TRBJ2-7; abundance: few; CDR3nt: TGTGCCAGCAGCGCGCGGGACTACGAGCAGTACTTC; CDR3aa: CASSARDYEQYF
v_gene: TRBV20-1; d_gene: -; j_gene: TRBJ2-1; abundance: few; CDR3nt: TGCAGTGCTCCGGGTCTCACGGGCGAGCAGTTCTTC; CDR3aa: CSAPGLTGEQFF
v_gene: TRBV5-1; d_gene: TRBD1; j_gene: TRBJ2-3; abundance: few; CDR3nt: TGCGCCAGCAGCTTGATGGACAGGGGAACAGATACGCAGTATTTT; CDR3aa: CASSLMDRGTDTQYF
v_gene: TRBV5-1; d_gene: -; j_gene: TRBJ2-2; abundance: -; CDR3nt: TGCGCCAGCAGCTTGTCTCCGGTCCAGAATACCGGGGAGCTGTTTTTT; CDR3aa: CASSLSPVQNTGELFF
v_gene: TRBV12-3/TRBV12-4; d_gene: -; j_gene: TRBJ1-1; abundance: -; CDR3nt: TGTGCCAGCAGCTTAGGAAGCACTGAAGCTTTCTTT; CDR3aa: CASSLGSTEAFF
v_gene: TRBV29-1; d_gene: -; j_gene: TRBJ2-3; abundance: -; CDR3nt: TGCAGCGTTAATCCCGGGATAGCTATTTCCACAGATACGCAGTATTTT; CDR3aa: CSVNPGIAISTDTQYF
v_gene: TRBV7-9; d_gene: TRBD1; j_gene: TRBJ2-7; abundance: few; CDR3nt: TGTGCCAGCAGCCCGTCTGGGACAGATTCCTACGAGCAGTACTTC; CDR3aa: CASSPSGTDSYEQYF
v_gene: TRBV27; d_gene: -; j_gene: TRBJ2-2; abundance: few; CDR3nt: TGTGCCAGCAGTCCTGCGAACACCGGGGAGCTGTTTTTT; CDR3aa: CASSPANTGELFF